A single sample is the source of the 28 T cell receptor beta chains below, sequenced in a study of cytomegalovirus exposure and HLA in healthy donors (TCRdb year 2017). Library construction relied on the immunoSEQ multiplex PCR assay. The multiplex PCR relied on a mix of 60 forward primers for TCR Vbeta segments and 13 reverse primers for TCR Jbeta segments. Not all clones reach the TCRdb copy of this immuneACCESS table, which keeps in-frame sequences only. Checked studies attribute under half of the gap to unresolved V genes and leave the rest unexplained. The sample table records around 190,000 clones; around 81% of these occur just once. The biggest ten clones account for 4.5% to 6% of the sample. The sample taken for sequencing was PBMCs. These TCRs come from a man between 35 and 55 years old in good health and CMV-seronegative.

The chain uses TRBV29-1 and TRBJ2-2, with TRBD2 identical over 7 bases. This CDR3 comprises 13 residues. V trimming: 7 bases; J trimming: 6 bases; junction bases outside the gene matches: 8. Germline CDR1 is SQVTM and CDR2 is ANQGSEA. The CDR3 nucleotides are TGCAGCGCCGGGGGACTAAGTTCCGGGGAGCTGTTTTTT. This codes for CSAGGLSSGELFF.

The rearrangement uses TRBV19 and TRBJ2-7, with 8 nucleotides matching TRBD1. CDR3 length equals 16 residues. The germline gives CDR1 LNHDA, CDR2 SQIVND (reference sequence). Trimming at V came to 3 bases and at J to 4 bases, leaving 11 bases not matched to a gene. The DNA of the CDR3 is TGTGCCAGTAGTATTACGTCCAGGGGGCCTATGTACGAGCAGTACTTC. Translating gives CASSITSRGPMYEQYF.

The chain couples TRBV5-1 to TRBJ2-5, with 9 bases aligning to TRBD2. This CDR3 spans 14 amino acids. Germline assignment: CDR1 SGHRS and CDR2 YFSETQ. V shed 4 bases and J 0 bases; nucleotides not matched to a gene: 1. CDR3: CASSVAGDQETQYF. CDR3 DNA sequence: TGCGCCAGCAGCGTAGCGGGGGACCAAGAGACCCAGTACTTC.

The chain joins TRBV4-3 to TRBJ1-2, with TRBD1 matching over 7 bases. After removal of 2 bases from V and 3 bases from J, the junction contained 3 bases not matched to a gene. Per the germline V gene, CDR1 is LGHNA and CDR2 is YSLEER. This CDR3 has 14 residues. For the CDR3, the DNA is TGCGCCAGCAGCCAACCCGACAGGGACTATGGCTACACCTTC. Translated, it gives CASSQPDRDYGYTF.

This rearrangement joins TRBV7-9 to TRBJ1-1; D call uncertain. Trimming left V 5 bases short and J 0 bases short, with 13 bases between. Germline V gives CDR1 SEHNR, CDR2 FQNEAQ (reference sequence). CDR3 length equals 15 residues. The chain's CDR3 is CASSRGIGLNTEAFF. The CDR3 DNA reads TGTGCCAGCAGCCGAGGGATAGGCTTGAACACTGAAGCTTTCTTT.

With respect to this clone: Other DNA sequences in the sample encode the same CDR3. The chain recombines TRBV5-1 with TRBJ2-1, with TRBD1 matching 9 bases. CDR1 SGHRS and CDR2 YFSETQ come from the germline V gene. The CDR3 is 15 amino acids. V lost 4 bases, J lost 2 bases, and 4 bases stayed unmatched. CDR3 amino acids: CASSPGQGPYNEQFF. CDR3 nucleotide sequence: TGCGCCAGCAGCCCCGGACAGGGGCCCTACAATGAGCAGTTCTTC.

This chain connects TRBV25-1 to TRBJ2-1; D possibly corresponds to TRBD2 (6 bases). Trimming removed 4 bases from V and 5 bases from J, with 9 bases in between. CDR1 is MGHDK, CDR2 SYGVNS, per germline. This CDR3 is built from 13 residues. The chain's CDR3 is CASSAGLHNEQFF. CDR3 coding DNA: TGTGCCAGCAGTGCGGGACTGCACAATGAGCAGTTCTTC.

CDR3 protein: CASSDRSGTGAGELFF. CDR3 DNA: TGTGCCAGCAGCGACCGGTCCGGGACAGGGGCCGGGGAGCTGTTTTTT. The chain combines TRBV7-8 with TRBJ2-2; 10 bases are a match to TRBD1. The CDR3 is 16 amino acids. V lost 5 bases, J lost 6 bases, and 9 bases stayed unmatched. Germline V gene sequence: CDR1 SGHVS, CDR2 FQNEAQ.

The V and J genes are TRBV9 and TRBJ1-2; TRBD1 might be the D (5 bases). The length of the CDR3 is 14 residues. Germline V gives CDR1 SGDLS, CDR2 YYNGEE. V was shortened by 4 bases and J by 4 bases, with 14 bases between the two germline ends. The CDR3 is CASSPSQGVYGYTF. Written as DNA, the CDR3 is TGTGCCAGCAGCCCCAGCCAGGGTGTCTATGGCTACACCTTC.

A few counts support this clone. V and J are TRBV30 and TRBJ1-3, with D unclear. There are 12 residues in the CDR3. The V and J ends lost 3 bases and 1 base respectively, with 4 bases between them. Germline-derived CDR1 and CDR2 are GTSNPN and SVGIG (reference sequence). The CDR3 region has the DNA TGTGCCTGGAGCCCTTCTGGAAACACCATATATTTT. This translates into CAWSPSGNTIYF.

The V and J genes are TRBV15 and TRBJ2-7; TRBD1 agrees at 10 bases. The CDR3 totals 15 residues. J lost 2 bases, V lost 1 base, and 2 bases had no gene match. Germline V gene data show CDR1 as LNHNV and CDR2 as YYDKDF (reference sequence). CDR3 amino acids: CATSRGGTGAYEQYF. In DNA, the CDR3 is TGTGCCACCAGCAGAGGTGGGACAGGGGCCTACGAGCAGTACTTC. Complete variable domain (other parts from reference TRBV15 and TRBJ2-7): DAMVIQNPRYQVTQFGKPVTLSCSQTLNHNVMYWYQQKSSQAPKLLFHYYDKDFNNEADTPDNFQSRRPNTSFCFLDIRSPGLGDTAMYLCATSRGGTGAYEQYFGPGTRLTVT.

The chain joins TRBV5-6 to TRBJ2-3, with a weak D call TRBD2 (6 bases). Trimming left V 4 bases short and J 1 base short, with 16 bases between. Germline assignment: CDR1 SGHDT and CDR2 YYEEEE. The CDR3 spans 16 residues. CDR3: CASSPGGSGRTDTQYF. CDR3 coding DNA: TGTGCCAGCAGCCCTGGAGGTAGCGGCCGCACAGATACGCAGTATTTT.

This clone has only a few counts. CDR3 bases: TGTGCCAGCTCACCACCGAAGACACTGAACACTGAAGCTTTCTTT. This gives the protein CASSPPKTLNTEAFF. The chain employs TRBV18 and TRBJ1-1; unclear D gene. Trimming took off 0 bases at V and 0 bases at J, with 8 bases between the two ends. Per the germline V gene, CDR1 is KGHSH and CDR2 is LQKENI. The length of the CDR3 is 15 residues.

The CDR3 nucleotides read TGTGCCAGTAGTATTCAACAGGGGGCAATTTCCTACAATGAGCAGTTCTTC. Protein product: CASSIQQGAISYNEQFF. The chain recombines TRBV19 with TRBJ2-1; TRBD1 matches 9 bases. Germline CDR1 LNHDA, CDR2 SQIVND (reference sequence). V shed 3 bases, J shed 1 base, and the junction held 7 bases outside the gene matches. This CDR3 comprises 17 residues.

V usage is TRBV7-9 and J usage is TRBJ2-3; perhaps TRBD2 as D (5 bases). V lost 7 bases, J lost 6 bases, and 8 bases lay in between. The CDR3 is 11 amino acids. Germline assignment: CDR1 SEHNR and CDR2 FQNEAQ (reference sequence). The DNA of the CDR3 is TGTGCCAGCATCGGGGAGGATACGCAGTATTTT. It encodes CASIGEDTQYF.

This chain joins TRBV7-2 and TRBJ1-2; 7 bases agree with TRBD1. V trimming: 2 bases; J trimming: 4 bases; junction bases outside the gene matches: 13. CDR1 is SGHTA and CDR2 is FQGNSA in the germline V gene. The CDR3 is 17 amino acids. CDR3 region: CASSLFGTAGLLYGYTF. Written as DNA, the CDR3 is TGTGCCAGCAGCTTATTCGGGACAGCAGGCTTGCTCTATGGCTACACCTTC.

A single count supports this clone. The chain has TRBV18 and TRBJ1-5; 10 bases are shared with TRBD1. With 0 bases clipped from V and 3 bases from J, the junction kept 2 bases outside the gene matches. This CDR3 is built from 16 residues. In germline, CDR1 is KGHSH, CDR2 LQKENI. Here the CDR3 DNA reads TGTGCCAGCTCACCACCGGGACAGGGGTTCAATCAGCCCCAGCATTTT. Its protein is CASSPPGQGFNQPQHF. The full variable domain, in which reference TRBV18 and TRBJ1-5 provide the parts outside the CDR3, is NAGVMQNPRHLVRRRGQEARLRCSPMKGHSHVYWYRQLPEEGLKFMVYLQKENIIDESGMPKERFSAEFPKEGPSILRIQQVVRGDSAAYFCASSPPGQGFNQPQHFGDGTRLSIL.

The V gene is TRBV27, the J gene TRBJ2-6; D possibly corresponds to TRBD1 (6 bases). The V gene lost 5 bases and the J gene lost 4 bases, with 12 bases spanning the gap. Germline CDR1 reads MNHEY; CDR2 reads SMNVEV (reference sequence). This CDR3 has 15 residues. The CDR3 region is CASSLQGAGANVLTF. For the CDR3, the DNA is TGTGCCAGCAGTCTACAGGGAGCCGGGGCCAACGTCCTGACTTTC. The variable domain in full, with the rest retrieved from reference TRBV27 and TRBJ2-6, is EAQVTQNPRYLITVTGKKLTVTCSQNMNHEYMSWYRQDPGLGLRQIYYSMNVEVTDKGDVPEGYKVSRKEKRNFPLILESPSPNQTSLYFCASSLQGAGANVLTFGAGSRLTVL.

This chain links TRBV30 with TRBJ2-6; D not resolved. Germline V CDR1 and CDR2: GTSNPN, SVGIG (reference sequence). The CDR3 spans 13 residues. Trimming stripped 8 bases from V and 4 bases from J, with 12 bases between. The CDR3 sequence: CAGSFQGANVLTF. The CDR3 DNA reads TGTGCCGGCTCTTTTCAGGGGGCCAACGTCCTGACTTTC.

This clone was recorded once. The chain has TRBV7-9 and TRBJ1-1; D is perhaps TRBD1 (6 bases). The CDR3 runs 14 residues. Germline V gene data show CDR1 as SEHNR and CDR2 as FQNEAQ (reference sequence). V lost 6 bases to trimming and J lost 4 bases, with 15 bases between them. CDR3 in DNA: TGTGCCAGCAGTCCAACAGGGAGAGGCACTGAAGCTTTCTTT. The encoded protein is CASSPTGRGTEAFF.

V usage is TRBV7-8 and J usage is TRBJ1-5; 7 bases fit TRBD1. Per germline, CDR1 SGHVS and CDR2 FQNEAQ. This CDR3 has 16 residues. Trimming removed 5 bases from V and 6 bases from J; junction bases left unmatched: 13. CDR3 sequence: CASSPGQEYRGQPQHF. The CDR3, as DNA: TGTGCCAGCAGCCCCGGACAGGAGTATAGAGGTCAGCCCCAGCATTTT. Looking up the rest from reference TRBV7-8 and TRBJ1-5 gives the full variable domain: GAGVSQSPRYKVAKRGQDVALRCDPISGHVSLFWYQQALGQGPEFLTYFQNEAQLDKSGLPSDRFFAERPEGSVSTLKIQRTQQEDSAVYLCASSPGQEYRGQPQHFGDGTRLSIL.

The chain recombines TRBV7-9 with TRBJ2-1; the match to TRBD2 covers 8 bases. The length of the CDR3 is 16 residues. With V trimmed by 4 bases and J by 4 bases, 9 bases remained unmatched. The germline V gene encodes CDR1 SEHNR and CDR2 FQNEAQ (reference sequence). The CDR3 sequence is CASSSTGTSVYNEQFF. CDR3 DNA: TGTGCCAGCAGCTCCACCGGGACTAGTGTTTACAATGAGCAGTTCTTC.

The chain couples TRBV2 to TRBJ2-3; 8 bases map to TRBD1. There are 13 residues in the CDR3. Germline CDR1 reads SNHLY; CDR2 reads FYNNEI. The V gene end was trimmed by 11 bases and the J gene end by 2 bases; junction bases not matched to a gene: 6. The CDR3 here is CAGGTGYTDTQYF. In DNA, the CDR3 is TGTGCCGGGGGGACAGGCTACACAGATACGCAGTATTTT.

The rearrangement uses TRBV6-5 and TRBJ2-3; perhaps TRBD1 as D (6 bases). This CDR3 is built from 15 residues. Germline values: CDR1 MNHEY, CDR2 SVGAGI. V dropped 5 bases and J dropped 6 bases, with 18 bases sitting between them. DNA of the CDR3: TGTGCCAGCAGTCCGGCAGGGGCTAGCTGGGATACGCAGTATTTT. Translating it yields CASSPAGASWDTQYF.

The rearrangement uses TRBV6-5 and TRBJ2-3, with D possibly matching TRBD1 (6 bases). Germline values: CDR1 MNHEY, CDR2 SVGAGI. Deletions cut 1 base from V and 3 bases from J, with 8 bases between. The length of the CDR3 is 14 residues. The DNA of the CDR3 is TGTGCCAGCAGTTACTACACAGGGACAGATACGCAGTATTTT. Residues: CASSYYTGTDTQYF.

The chain joins TRBV5-1 to TRBJ2-5; D possibly corresponds to TRBD2 (6 bases). The V gene lost 0 bases and the J gene lost 1 base, with 13 bases spanning the gap. The CDR3 is 16 amino acids. CDR1 and CDR2 (germline): SGHRS, YFSETQ. In DNA form, the CDR3 reads TGCGCCAGCAGCTTGGGGGGGGTGCGGGCCCAAGAGACCCAGTACTTC. It specifies CASSLGGVRAQETQYF.

The rearrangement links TRBV30 to TRBJ2-1; 7 bases are shared with TRBD2. Trimming cost V 2 bases and J 2 bases; bases outside gene matches: 9. This CDR3 has 16 residues. Germline CDR1 is GTSNPN and CDR2 is SVGIG (reference sequence). Written as DNA, the CDR3 is TGTGCCTGGAGTCCGCTCGGCGCGGGAGCCTACAATGAGCAGTTCTTC. It encodes CAWSPLGAGAYNEQFF.

This clone showed up just a few times. The rearrangement uses TRBV12-5 and TRBJ1-1; 7 bases agree with TRBD1. The V gene's germline CDR1 is LGHNT and CDR2 FRNRAP. The CDR3 consists of 18 residues. The J segment lost 5 bases and the V segment lost 3 bases, leaving 18 bases of the junction unmatched. Here the CDR3 DNA reads TGTGCTAGTGGTTTAGATAATGCCAACAGGGGAGGAGGGACTGAAGCTTTCTTT. It yields the protein CASGLDNANRGGGTEAFF. Drawing the rest from reference TRBV12-5 and TRBJ1-1, the complete variable domain is DARVTQTPRHKVTEMGQEVTMRCQPILGHNTVFWYRQTMMQGLELLAYFRNRAPLDDSGMPKDRFSAEMPDATLATLKIQPSEPRDSAVYFCASGLDNANRGGGTEAFFGQGTRLTVV.